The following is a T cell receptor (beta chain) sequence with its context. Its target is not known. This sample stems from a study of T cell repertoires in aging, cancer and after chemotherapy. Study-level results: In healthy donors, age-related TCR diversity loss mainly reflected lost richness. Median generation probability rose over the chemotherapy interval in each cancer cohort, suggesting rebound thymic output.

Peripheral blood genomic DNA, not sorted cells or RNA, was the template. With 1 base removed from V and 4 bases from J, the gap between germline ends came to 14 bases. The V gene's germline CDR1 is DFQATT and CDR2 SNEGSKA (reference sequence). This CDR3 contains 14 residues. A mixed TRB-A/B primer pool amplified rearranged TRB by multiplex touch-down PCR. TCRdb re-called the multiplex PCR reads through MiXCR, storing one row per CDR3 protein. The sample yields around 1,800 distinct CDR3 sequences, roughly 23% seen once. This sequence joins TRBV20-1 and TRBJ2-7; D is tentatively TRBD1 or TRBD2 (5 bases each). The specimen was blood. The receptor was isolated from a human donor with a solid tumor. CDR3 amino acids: CSARAGLAPYEQYF. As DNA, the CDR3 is TGCAGTGCTAGAGCGGGGCTAGCTCCGTACGAGCAGTACTTC.